The clone carrying this TCR beta chain was recorded many times. The antigen remains undetermined. The entry originates in a study of T-cell memory formation after mild COVID-19. General study points: There were some responding clones in pre-infection memory, which suggested that cross-reactive memory had joined. Mainly CM and EM harbored the contracting CD4+ clones; mainly EMRA harbored the CD8+ ones.

CDR1 LGHNA and CDR2 YSLEER come from the germline V gene. V was shortened by 0 bases and J by 2 bases, with 12 bases between the two germline ends. There are 16 residues in the CDR3. TCRdb itself ran the 5' RACE reads through MiXCR, one entry per CDR3 protein. The data show 300,000 to 350,000 distinct CDR3 sequences, approximately 12% seen once. The chain couples TRBV4-3 to TRBJ2-3; D is unresolved. The sequence came from a man aged 18 to 35 who had mild COVID-19 (a few samples of this study predate the infection). Cell type and time point are not known. The sample was PBMCs or a T cell subset sorted from them (not recorded which). The CDR3 loop reads CASSQDWVSSTDTQYF. The CDR3 region has the DNA TGCGCCAGCAGCCAAGACTGGGTTTCCTCCACAGATACGCAGTATTTT.